This T cell receptor (beta chain) originates from a study of neurological immune-mediated disorders. This clonotype was seen many times. Its target is not known. The V gene lost 4 bases and the J gene lost 4 bases, with 11 bases spanning the gap. CDR1 is SGHRS, CDR2 YFSETQ, per germline. The CDR3 spans 13 residues. Study observations and caveats: There was no clinical or MRI feature that showed an association with the multiple sclerosis repertoire cluster.

Each CDR3 protein gets one entry after TCRdb re-called the 5' RACE reads with MiXCR. The sample shows about 52,000 distinct CDR3 sequences, more than 3.5% of them seen only once. The chain links TRBV5-1 to TRBJ1-1; perhaps TRBD1 as D (5 bases). Sequenced: PBMCs. The receptor was derived from a man aged 60 to 75 with multiple sclerosis. The CDR3 DNA sequence: TGCGCCAGCAGCCTGGATGGGGGCACTGAAGCTTTCTTT. As protein: CASSLDGGTEAFF. Supplemented by reference TRBV5-1 and TRBJ1-1, the full variable domain reads KAGVTQTPRYLIKTRGQQVTLSCSPISGHRSVSWYQQTPGQGLQFLFEYFSETQRNKGNFPGRFSGRQFSNSRSEMNVSTLELGDSALYLCASSLDGGTEAFFGQGTRLTVV.